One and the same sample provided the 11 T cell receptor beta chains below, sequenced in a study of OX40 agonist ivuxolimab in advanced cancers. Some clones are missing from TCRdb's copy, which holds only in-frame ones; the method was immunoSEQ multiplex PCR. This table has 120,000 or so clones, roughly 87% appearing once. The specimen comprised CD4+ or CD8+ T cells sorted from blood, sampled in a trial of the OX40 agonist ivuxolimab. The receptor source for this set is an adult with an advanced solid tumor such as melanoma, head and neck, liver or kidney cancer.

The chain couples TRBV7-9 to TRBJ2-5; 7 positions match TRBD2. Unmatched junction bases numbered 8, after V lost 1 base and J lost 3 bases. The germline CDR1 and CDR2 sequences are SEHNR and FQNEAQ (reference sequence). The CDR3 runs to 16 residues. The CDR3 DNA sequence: TGTGCCAGCAGCTTAGTTGGTTCGGGGGGAAAAGAGACCCAGTACTTC. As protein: CASSLVGSGGKETQYF.

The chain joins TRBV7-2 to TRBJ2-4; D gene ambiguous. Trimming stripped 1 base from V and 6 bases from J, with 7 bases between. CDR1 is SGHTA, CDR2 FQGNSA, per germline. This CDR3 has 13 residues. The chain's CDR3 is CASSLGVGNIQYF. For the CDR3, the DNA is TGTGCCAGCAGCTTAGGGGTTGGAAACATTCAGTACTTC.

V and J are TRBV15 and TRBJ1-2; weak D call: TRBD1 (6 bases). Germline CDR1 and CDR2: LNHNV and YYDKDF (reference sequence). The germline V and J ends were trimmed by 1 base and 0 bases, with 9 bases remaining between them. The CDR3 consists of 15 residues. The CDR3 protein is CATSRGQGTNYGYTF. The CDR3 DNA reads TGTGCCACCAGCAGAGGGCAGGGGACTAACTATGGCTACACCTTC.

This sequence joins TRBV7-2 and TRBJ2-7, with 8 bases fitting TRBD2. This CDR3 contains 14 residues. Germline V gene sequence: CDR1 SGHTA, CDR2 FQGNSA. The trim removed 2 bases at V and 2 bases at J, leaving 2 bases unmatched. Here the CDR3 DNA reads TGTGCCAGCAGCTTAATCGGGGGGGCCTACGAGCAGTACTTC. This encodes CASSLIGGAYEQYF.

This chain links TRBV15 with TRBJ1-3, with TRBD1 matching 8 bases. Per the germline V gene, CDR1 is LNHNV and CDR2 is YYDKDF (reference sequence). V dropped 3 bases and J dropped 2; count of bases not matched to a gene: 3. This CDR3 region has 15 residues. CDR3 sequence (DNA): TGTGCCACCAGCAGTCAGGGGGCCGCTGGAAACACCATATATTTT. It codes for CATSSQGAAGNTIYF.

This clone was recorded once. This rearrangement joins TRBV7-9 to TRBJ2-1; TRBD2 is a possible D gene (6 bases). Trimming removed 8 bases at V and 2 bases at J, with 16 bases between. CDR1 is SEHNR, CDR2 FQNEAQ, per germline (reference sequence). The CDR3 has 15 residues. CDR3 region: CASAPGGKTYNEQFF. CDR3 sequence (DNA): TGTGCCAGCGCCCCGGGCGGGAAAACCTACAATGAGCAGTTCTTC.

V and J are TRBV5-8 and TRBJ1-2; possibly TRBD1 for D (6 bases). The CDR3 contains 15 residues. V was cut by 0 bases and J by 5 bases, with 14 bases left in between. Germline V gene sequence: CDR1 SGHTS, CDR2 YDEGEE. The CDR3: CASSLVRGHVYGYTF. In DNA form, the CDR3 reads TGTGCCAGCAGCTTGGTGCGGGGACACGTATATGGCTACACCTTC.

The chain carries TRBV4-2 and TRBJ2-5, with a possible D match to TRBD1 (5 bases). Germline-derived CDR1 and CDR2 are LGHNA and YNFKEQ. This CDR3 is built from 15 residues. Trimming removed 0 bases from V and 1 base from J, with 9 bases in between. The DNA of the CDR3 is TGTGCCAGCAGCCAAGACCCTGACAGCCAAGAGACCCAGTACTTC. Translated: CASSQDPDSQETQYF.

CDR3 in DNA: TGTGCCAGCAGCCCCGGACAGGAAGGATCACCCCTCCACTTT. This translates into CASSPGQEGSPLHF. This chain joins TRBV7-9 and TRBJ1-6; 7 bases align to TRBD1. V was clipped by 5 bases and J by 10 bases; unmatched bases: 8. This CDR3 is 14 amino acids long. The germline CDR1 and CDR2 sequences are SEHNR and FQNEAQ (reference sequence).

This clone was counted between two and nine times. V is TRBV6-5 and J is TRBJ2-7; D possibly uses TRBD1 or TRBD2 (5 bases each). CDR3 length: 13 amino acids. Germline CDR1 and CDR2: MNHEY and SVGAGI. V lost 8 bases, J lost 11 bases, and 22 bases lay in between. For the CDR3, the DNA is TGTGCCAGCGCACTCCCCGGGACCGTCAGGGAGTACTTC. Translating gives CASALPGTVREYF.

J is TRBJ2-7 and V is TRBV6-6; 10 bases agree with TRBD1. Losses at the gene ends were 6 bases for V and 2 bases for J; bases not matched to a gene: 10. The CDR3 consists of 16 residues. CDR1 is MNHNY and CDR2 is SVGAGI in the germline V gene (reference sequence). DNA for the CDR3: TGTGCCAGCAGGGAGACAGGGGGCGAATTGGCCTACGAGCAGTACTTC. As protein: CASRETGGELAYEQYF.